Shown below are 2 T cell receptor beta chains from a single sample sequenced in a study of T cells in Graves' hyperthyroidism and ophthalmopathy. TCR beta CDR3 region amplification was performed from RNA transcripts. HTBI primers were the set used in a first-round RT-PCR of the TCR CDR3. TCRdb reprocessed the multiplex PCR reads with MiXCR, giving one entry per CDR3 protein. This sample yields about 550,000 distinct CDR3 sequences, of which roughly 20% are seen a single time; 26% belongs to the top ten. The sample comprised blood. These receptors were obtained from a young man with Graves' hyperthyroidism.

This clonotype occurred many times. The chain carries TRBV19 and TRBJ1-5, with D possibly being TRBD1 (5 bases). The CDR3 sequence is 14 residues long. Looked up from germline, CDR1 is LNHDA and CDR2 is SQIVND (reference sequence). The V end lost 6 bases, the J end lost 7 bases, and 16 bases lay between the germline ends. The DNA for the CDR3 is TGTGCCAGTAGCACCCAGGGAGTGGGGCAGCCCCAGCATTTT. Translated: CASSTQGVGQPQHF.

About this clonotype itself: The germline gene is not matched at one end of the junction; a read error may be the cause. The rearrangement links TRBV28 to TRBJ2-7, with 12 bases fitting TRBD1. CDR3 length: 15 residues. Germline V gene lookup returns CDR1 MDHEN and CDR2 SYDVKM. The CDR3 region has the DNA TGTGCCACCAGTGATCCGGGACAGGGGGCTTTTGAGCAGTACTTC. Amino acid sequence: CATSDPGQGAFEQYF. Looking up the rest from reference TRBV28 and TRBJ2-7 gives the full variable domain: DVKVTQSSRYLVKRTGEKVFLECVQDMDHENMFWYRQDPGLGLRLIYFSYDVKMKEKGDIPEGYSVSREKKERFSLILESASTNQTSMYLCATSDPGQGAFEQYFGPGTRLTVT.